The 20 T cell receptor beta chains presented below share a single source sample, sequenced in a study of blood T cell repertoires in COVID-19. Method: immunoSEQ multiplex PCR; TCRdb's copy keeps in-frame clones and lacks some. The profile shows about 68,000 clones, approximately 81% of them singletons. The sequenced sample consisted of peripheral blood. The receptor set was obtained from a man aged 50-59 years with active COVID-19.

The chain employs TRBV30 and TRBJ1-2, with a possible D match to TRBD1 (6 bases). Trimming stripped 8 bases from V and 3 bases from J, with 13 bases between. This CDR3 spans 12 amino acids. CDR1 GTSNPN and CDR2 SVGIG come from the germline V gene (reference sequence). CDR3 residues: CAGGRDHYGYTF. In nucleotides, the CDR3 is TGTGCCGGGGGCCGGGACCACTATGGCTACACCTTC.

This clone showed up just a few times. The chain links TRBV10-3 to TRBJ2-1, with 9 bases identical to TRBD1. The CDR3 contains 13 residues. The germline V gene encodes CDR1 ENHRY and CDR2 SYGVKD. V shed 8 bases and J 8 bases; nucleotides not matched to a gene: 7. CDR3 in DNA: TGTGCCATCGCGCCGGGACAGGGTTATGAGCAGTTCTTC. Amino acids: CAIAPGQGYEQFF.

V is TRBV7-2 and J is TRBJ2-5, with 13 bases that match TRBD2. The CDR3 sequence is 15 residues long. Germline V gives CDR1 SGHTA, CDR2 FQGNSA. V dropped 5 bases and J dropped 4; count of bases not matched to a gene: 4. The CDR3 spells CASSRGLAGAETQYF. DNA of the CDR3: TGTGCCAGCAGCCGCGGACTAGCGGGAGCAGAGACCCAGTACTTC.

V usage is TRBV6-2 or TRBV6-3 and J usage is TRBJ2-3; D perhaps matches TRBD2 (6 bases). This CDR3 region has 15 residues. Germline CDR1 reads MNHEY; CDR2 reads SVGEGT. V was trimmed by 4 bases and J by 1 base, leaving 12 bases between them. The CDR3 DNA sequence: TGTGCCAGCAGTTCTTTTCGCGGGGGCACAGATACGCAGTATTTT. Its translation: CASSSFRGGTDTQYF.

The rearrangement links TRBV11-3 to TRBJ2-2, with a weak D call TRBD1 (5 bases). The CDR3 has 14 residues. CDR1 and CDR2 from the germline V gene are SGHNT and YENEEA. Trimming stripped 8 bases from V and 0 bases from J, with 10 bases between. In DNA, the CDR3 is TGTGCCAGCCGCCGACAGACGAACACCGGGGAGCTGTTTTTT. It translates to CASRRQTNTGELFF.

This clone was seen a few times. The chain has TRBV6-4 and TRBJ2-2; a weak D match, TRBD2 (5 bases). The CDR3 runs 13 residues. Trimming shortened V by 5 bases and J by 2 bases, and 6 bases separated the two germline ends. The V gene's germline CDR1 is MRHNA and CDR2 SNTAGT. The CDR3 loop reads CASSLANTGELFF. DNA of the CDR3: TGTGCCAGCAGTCTAGCCAACACCGGGGAGCTGTTTTTT.

This clone was seen just once. The rearrangement uses TRBV12-3 or TRBV12-4 and TRBJ1-1; D remains unclear. This CDR3 has 13 residues. Trimming removed 5 bases from V and 4 bases from J, with 11 bases in between. The CDR3 region is CASSLQGSTEAFF. The CDR3 bases are TGTGCCAGCAGTCTGCAAGGGAGCACTGAAGCTTTCTTT.

The V gene is TRBV3-1 (or the pseudogene TRBV3-2), the J gene TRBJ1-2; perhaps TRBD1 as D (5 bases). V lost 0 bases and J 4 bases, leaving 15 bases between the germline ends. The length of the CDR3 is 16 residues. The V gene's germline CDR1 is LGHDT and CDR2 YNNKEL (reference sequence). In DNA form, the CDR3 reads TGTGCCAGCAGCCAAGATGAGGCAGGGAGGATCTATGGCTACACCTTC. Its translation is CASSQDEAGRIYGYTF.

J is TRBJ2-7 and V is TRBV27, with D uncertain. The CDR3 runs 13 residues. Germline values: CDR1 MNHEY, CDR2 SMNVEV (reference sequence). V gave up 2 bases and J gave up 1 base, with 6 bases separating them. The CDR3 reads CASSLRVSYEQYF. DNA of the CDR3: TGTGCCAGCAGTTTACGGGTTTCCTACGAGCAGTACTTC.

The genes are TRBV2 and TRBJ1-5, with 10 positions matching TRBD1. Germline trimming cut 5 bases from V and 7 bases from J; bases unmatched to any gene: 5. The germline V gene has CDR1 SNHLY and CDR2 FYNNEI. The CDR3 spans 14 residues. The CDR3 coding sequence is TGTGCCAGCAGTTCCGGGACAGGGGTCCAGCCCCAGCATTTT. Protein sequence: CASSSGTGVQPQHF.

This clone was counted a single time. The J gene is TRBJ1-5, the V gene TRBV25-1, with D hard to call. From germline, CDR1 is MGHDK and CDR2 SYGVNS. The length of the CDR3 is 16 residues. With 1 base removed from V and 0 bases from J, the gap between germline ends came to 10 bases. For the CDR3, the DNA is TGTGCCAGCAGTGAATCTGGCCTTTATAGCAATCAGCCCCAGCATTTT. It yields the protein CASSESGLYSNQPQHF.

The chain is built from TRBV5-1 and TRBJ2-2, with no clear D. From germline, CDR1 is SGHRS and CDR2 YFSETQ. V lost 0 bases, J lost 5 bases, and 11 bases lay in between. There are 15 residues in the CDR3. CDR3 DNA sequence: TGCGCCAGCAGCTTGGGCGGCGTGCTTACCGGGGAGCTGTTTTTT. This sequence encodes CASSLGGVLTGELFF.

V and J are TRBV2 and TRBJ2-5; D gene ambiguous. Looked up from germline, CDR1 is SNHLY and CDR2 is FYNNEI. Trimming took 3 bases from V and 5 from J, leaving 4 bases between them. The CDR3 covers 11 residues. The CDR3 coding sequence is TGTGCCAGCAGTGATTCGGAGACCCAGTACTTC. Residues: CASSDSETQYF.

This chain joins TRBV2 and TRBJ1-3; a weak D match, TRBD1 (5 bases). V gave up 6 bases and J gave up 4 bases, with 10 bases separating them. This CDR3 comprises 13 residues. In germline, CDR1 is SNHLY, CDR2 FYNNEI. CDR3 sequence (DNA): TGTGCCAGCAGCGGAGGGGTCGGAAACACCATATATTTT. Its translation: CASSGGVGNTIYF.

This chain links TRBV27 with TRBJ1-1; D is perhaps TRBD1 (5 bases). The CDR3 spans 16 residues. V lost 6 bases and J 4 bases, leaving 21 bases between the germline ends. Germline V gene lookup returns CDR1 MNHEY and CDR2 SMNVEV (reference sequence). CDR3 loop: CASSPPPGEGSTEAFF. The CDR3 DNA sequence: TGTGCCAGCAGCCCCCCCCCGGGGGAGGGGAGCACTGAAGCTTTCTTT.

This chain links TRBV4-2 with TRBJ2-1, with 14 bases matching TRBD2. V lost 0 bases to trimming and J lost 7 bases; unmatched junction nucleotides: 5. The CDR3 length is 17 residues. The germline CDR1 and CDR2 sequences are LGHNA and YNFKEQ. CDR3 protein: CASSQDGTSGSINEQFF. The CDR3 DNA follows: TGTGCCAGCAGCCAAGACGGGACTAGCGGGAGTATAAATGAGCAGTTCTTC.

The chain has TRBV5-1 and TRBJ1-2; TRBD1 aligns across 9 bases. From germline, CDR1 is SGHRS and CDR2 YFSETQ. Losses at the gene ends were 4 bases for V and 4 bases for J; bases not matched to a gene: 11. The CDR3 runs 16 residues. The CDR3 loop reads CASSQGQGILGYGYTF. In nucleotides, the CDR3 is TGCGCCAGCAGCCAGGGACAGGGAATTTTGGGCTATGGCTACACCTTC.

The chain has TRBV30 and TRBJ2-5; D is undetermined. Trimming removed 3 bases at V and 2 bases at J, with 10 bases between. CDR1 is GTSNPN, CDR2 SVGIG, per germline (reference sequence). The CDR3 is 13 amino acids. CDR3 in amino acids: CAWSPSVQETQYF. The CDR3 DNA sequence: TGTGCCTGGAGCCCCAGCGTACAAGAGACCCAGTACTTC.

The V and J genes are TRBV5-1 and TRBJ1-2, with 9 nucleotides matching TRBD1. Trimming removed 4 bases from V and 8 bases from J; junction bases left unmatched: 18. The CDR3 extends over 17 amino acids. Germline V CDR1 and CDR2: SGHRS, YFSETQ. CDR3 region: CASSANPGQGELGGYTF. The DNA of the CDR3 is TGCGCCAGCAGCGCGAACCCGGGACAGGGCGAATTGGGAGGCTACACCTTC.

The genes are TRBV4-1 and TRBJ2-7; tentative D call: TRBD1 (7 bases). Germline CDR1 is MGHRA and CDR2 is YSYEKL. The V gene lost 2 bases and the J gene lost 2 bases, with 13 bases spanning the gap. The CDR3 covers 15 residues. The CDR3 loop reads CASSQWDSGPYEQYF. CDR3 DNA: TGCGCCAGCAGCCAATGGGACAGCGGGCCCTACGAGCAGTACTTC.